This T cell receptor (beta chain) was captured by sequencing in a study of T cells after yellow fever vaccination (dated by TCRdb to the late 2010s). For context, the study as a whole: The SMART-Seq v4 Ultra Low Input RNA kit was used to prepare libraries from fractions with low cell numbers. To follow T-cell clones before and after both primary and booster YFV17D yellow fever vaccination, bulk TCR alpha and beta repertoires underwent longitudinal sequencing. Two healthy male donors, one aged 18 to 30 and one aged 30 to 40 years, were included in the cohort. Blood samples were taken at several timepoints before and after primary and secondary immunization, and bulk PBMC replicates and cell subsets were isolated.

Study-wide conclusions, independent of this receptor: Most clones expanded after primary vaccination (about 95% of CD4 and approximately 86% of CD8) were re-detected after the booster, suggesting that broad memory maintenance occurred. Compared with the primary T-cell response, the secondary T-cell response was faster but weaker, reaching its peak on day 5 rather than on day 15. A small fraction of clonotypes showed up in both the CD4 and CD8 compartments, probably as a result of convergent recombination. The study included only two donors, which limits how far the findings can be generalized. Computational filtering was needed because FACS-sorted repertoires could contain abundant contaminating clonotypes from the bulk population.

A remark on this clonotype: There is no known antigen for this receptor. One base away there is no much larger clone; base qualities are not given.

Taken with the paper, the label for treatment or condition translates to: live attenuated yellow fever vaccine strain. At each blood-draw timepoint, two biological replicates of bulk PBMCs were collected. PBMCs were isolated from peripheral blood using a standard Ficoll-Paque protocol. TriZol was used to extract RNA from bulk PBMCs, CD4 and CD8 fractions, and dextramer-positive and dextramer-negative fractions. TCR cDNA was synthesized by 5'RACE template switching, through which a universal primer site and unique molecular identifiers were introduced. Priming for cDNA synthesis came from both the TCR alpha and TCR beta constant segments. Library amplification used two PCR steps, and the second PCR step added sample barcodes and sequencing adapters. Sequencing of libraries was done on Illumina HiSeq 2500 (2x100 bp) or NovaSeq (2x150 bp). Regarding the original processing steps: MIGEC was used to demultiplex reads and collapse the reads into UMI consensus sequences, and MiXCR was used for V(D)J alignment. Clonotypes responding to the vaccine were identified with edgeR on replicate PBMC samples, with the criteria of FDR below 0.01 and a log2 fold change above 5 up to day 15. CD4 or CD8 identity was assigned to each bulk clonotype according to whether the clonotype was present at higher abundance in the sequenced CD4 repertoire or the sequenced CD8 repertoire. TCRdb redid the processing of the public reads, applying fastp at Q25 and MiXCR, and retained in-frame beta chains. Each CDR3 protein appears once, grouped with its most common genes and DNA. The V and J calls shown here were made by TCRdb, not taken from the authors' results. The sample table lists nearly 550,000 distinct CDR3 sequences, approximately 21% of them with a count of one. Of the sample, 13% to 15% falls within the top ten clones.

The clonotype originates from a man aged 25-45 years who received the YFV17D yellow fever vaccine. The sample here was PBMCs, taken 15 days after the yellow fever booster vaccination.

The DNA sequence reads TGCAGTGCTAGTATCGGAGTGGTGACCAAAAACATTCAGTACTTC. Translated, this is CSASIGVVTKNIQYF. The V and J genes are TRBV20-1 and TRBJ2-4; no D gene call is confident. The junction shows trimming of 3 bases on V and 2 bases on J, plus 14 bases between the germline ends. The germline V gene (reference sequence) supplies CDR1 DFQATT and CDR2 SNEGSKA. The CDR3 holds 15 amino acids from the cysteine to the phenylalanine. The kept DNA is CDR3 alone, 45 bases in frame from the first base.